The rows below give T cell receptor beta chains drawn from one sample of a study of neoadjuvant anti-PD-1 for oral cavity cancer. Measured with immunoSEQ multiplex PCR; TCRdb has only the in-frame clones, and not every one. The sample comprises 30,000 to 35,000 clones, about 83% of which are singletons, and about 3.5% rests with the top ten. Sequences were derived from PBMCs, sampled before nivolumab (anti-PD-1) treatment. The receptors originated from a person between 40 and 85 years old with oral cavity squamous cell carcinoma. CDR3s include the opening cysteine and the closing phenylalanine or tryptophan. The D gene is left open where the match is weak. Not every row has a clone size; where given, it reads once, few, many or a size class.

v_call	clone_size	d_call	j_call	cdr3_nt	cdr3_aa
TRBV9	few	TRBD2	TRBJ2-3	TGTGCCAGCAGCCCCCGGACTAGCTTAGCAGATACGCAGTATTTT	CASSPRTSLADTQYF
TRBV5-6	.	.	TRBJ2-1	TGTGCCAGCAGCCCGTACCGGACAGTTCCTGGCAATGAGCAGTTCTTC	CASSPYRTVPGNEQFF
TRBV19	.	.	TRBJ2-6	TGTGCCAGTAGTAAGGAATTGGGTGTCTCTGGGGCCAACGTCCTGACTTTC	CASSKELGVSGANVLTF
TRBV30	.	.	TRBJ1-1	TGTGCCTGGAGTATACAAGTGAACACTGAAGCTTTCTTT	CAWSIQVNTEAFF
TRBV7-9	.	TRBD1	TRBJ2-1	TGTGCCAGCAGCCGGGACAGGGGACCCAATGAGCAGTTCTTC	CASSRDRGPNEQFF
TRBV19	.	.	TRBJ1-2	TGTGCCAGTAGTACCGCGGGCAGTATTAACTATGGCTACACCTTC	CASSTAGSINYGYTF
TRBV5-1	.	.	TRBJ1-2	TGCGCCAGCAGCTTGGGGCAGATGATGACCTATGGCTACACCTTC	CASSLGQMMTYGYTF
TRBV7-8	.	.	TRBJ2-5	TGTGCCAGCAGCCCCCCCGGAGGGCAAACCCAGTACTTC	CASSPPGGQTQYF
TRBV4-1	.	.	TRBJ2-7	TGCGCCAGCAGCCAAGACCGCAGGAGCTCCTACGAGCAGTACTTC	CASSQDRRSSYEQYF
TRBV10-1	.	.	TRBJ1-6	TGCGCCAGCAGTGAGGGAAATTCACCCCTCCACTTT	CASSEGNSPLHF
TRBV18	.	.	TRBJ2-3	TGTGCCAGCTCACCTGGGCGGGGGCGCACAGATACGCAGTATTTT	CASSPGRGRTDTQYF
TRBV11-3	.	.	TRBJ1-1	TGTGCCAGCAGCCCCTCACAGGCTGCTGAAGCTTTCTTT	CASSPSQAAEAFF
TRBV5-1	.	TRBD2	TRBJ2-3	TGCGCCAGCAGCTTGGTTGCCGGGGGGGCAGATACGCAGTATTTT	CASSLVAGGADTQYF
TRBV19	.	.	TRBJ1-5	TGTGCCAGTAGTATAGATCTATTCCAGGGACCTAGCAATCAGCCCCAGCATTTT	CASSIDLFQGPSNQPQHF
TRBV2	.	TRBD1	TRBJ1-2	TGTGCCAGCAGCGAACAGGGGGGATTCGGCTACACCTTC	CASSEQGGFGYTF
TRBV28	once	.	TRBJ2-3	TGTGCCAGCAGTCGGGACTCTTTCACAGATACGCAGTATTTT	CASSRDSFTDTQYF
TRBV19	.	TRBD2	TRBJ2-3	TGTGCCAGTAGTATAAGGGGACTAGCGGGGGTTCCGGCAGATACGCAGTATTTT	CASSIRGLAGVPADTQYF
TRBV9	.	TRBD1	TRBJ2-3	TGTGCCAGCAGCGTAACTGGGCGGCGGGGACAGGGTTTTCCAGATACGCAGTATTTT	CASSVTGRRGQGFPDTQYF
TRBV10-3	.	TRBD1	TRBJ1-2	TGTGCCATCAGTGAGTTTAGGGACAGCCTCTATGGCTACACCTTC	CAISEFRDSLYGYTF
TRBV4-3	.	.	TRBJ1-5	TGCGCCAGCAGCCAAGACAGGGGACTCAATCAGCCCCAGCATTTT	CASSQDRGLNQPQHF
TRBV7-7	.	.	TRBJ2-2	TGTGCCAGCAGCCCCACAGGGGAGGTTAACACCGGGGAGCTGTTTTTT	CASSPTGEVNTGELFF
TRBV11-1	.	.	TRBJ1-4	TGTGCCAGCAGCCCCAGGTGGGGGACTAATGAAAAACTGTTTTTT	CASSPRWGTNEKLFF
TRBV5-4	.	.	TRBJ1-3	TGTGCCAGCAGCCCTGGGTCGGTTCCCGGGGGAAACACCATATATTTT	CASSPGSVPGGNTIYF
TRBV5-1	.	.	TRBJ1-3	TGCGCCAGCAGCACTTCTTTACAGGCTTCTGGAAACACCATATATTTT	CASSTSLQASGNTIYF
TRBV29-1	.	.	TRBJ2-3	TGCAGCGTTGGGGTTACACCGGGACCCGCGCCCTTCACAGATACGCAGTATTTT	CSVGVTPGPAPFTDTQYF
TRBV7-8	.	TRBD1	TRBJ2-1	TGTGCCAGCAGCTCGGGACAGGTATACAATGAGCAGTTCTTC	CASSSGQVYNEQFF
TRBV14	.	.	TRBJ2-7	TGTGCCAGCAGCCAAGGCTGGTTGGGGCGGCACAGCTCCTACGAGCAGTACTTC	CASSQGWLGRHSSYEQYF
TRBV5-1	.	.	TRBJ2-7	TGCGCCAGCAGCTCCCCGGGGGGCAGGAATTTGATGCAGTACTTC	CASSSPGGRNLMQYF
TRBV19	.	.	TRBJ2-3	TGTGCCAGTAGGGCGGCTAGCACAGATACGCAGTATTTT	CASRAASTDTQYF
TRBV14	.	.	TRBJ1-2	TGTGCCAGCAGCCAGGGGGAAGGCTATGGCTACACCTTC	CASSQGEGYGYTF
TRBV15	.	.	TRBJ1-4	TGTGCCACCAGCCCCCGGGGCCCCTGGGAAAAACTGTTTTTT	CATSPRGPWEKLFF
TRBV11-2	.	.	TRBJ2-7	TGTGCCAGCAGCTTACATCCGACACTTGCGGCCTACGAGCAGTACTTC	CASSLHPTLAAYEQYF
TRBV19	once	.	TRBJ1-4	TGTGCCAGTAGTATAGGGCAGGCGCATAATGAAAAACTGTTTTTT	CASSIGQAHNEKLFF
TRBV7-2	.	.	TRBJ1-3	TGTGCCAGCAGCTTAAATCTTTGGTCTGGAAACACCATATATTTT	CASSLNLWSGNTIYF
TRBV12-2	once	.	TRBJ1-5	TGTGCAAGTCGCTTACCGCCGGGACAGGAGGTAGGCAATCAGCCCCAGCATTTT	CASRLPPGQEVGNQPQHF
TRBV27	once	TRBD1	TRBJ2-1	TGTGCCAGCAGTGACAGGGTATACAATGAGCAGTTCTTC	CASSDRVYNEQFF
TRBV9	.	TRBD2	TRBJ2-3	TGTGCCAGCAGCGTAGGAGCGGGGGCCGCAGATACGCAGTATTTT	CASSVGAGAADTQYF
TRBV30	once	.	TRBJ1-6	TGTGCCTGGACGCAGGGGATGAATTCACCCCTCCACTTT	CAWTQGMNSPLHF
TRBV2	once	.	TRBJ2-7	TGTGCCGGAAGGACAGATTCCTACGAGCAGTACTTC	CAGRTDSYEQYF
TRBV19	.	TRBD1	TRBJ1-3	TGTGCCAGTAGTTCTACAGGGGGGTCTGGAAACACCATATATTTT	CASSSTGGSGNTIYF
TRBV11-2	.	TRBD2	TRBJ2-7	TGTGCCAGCAGCTTAGCAGCGGGGGGGAGATCCTACGAGCAGTACTTC	CASSLAAGGRSYEQYF
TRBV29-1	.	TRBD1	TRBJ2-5	TGCAGCGTTGATAGGGGACAGGGGGTGCAGACCCAGTACTTC	CSVDRGQGVQTQYF
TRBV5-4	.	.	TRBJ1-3	TGTGCCAGCAGCTCCCCCTGGGAGGACTCTGGAAACACCATATATTTT	CASSSPWEDSGNTIYF
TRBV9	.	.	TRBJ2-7	TGTGCCAGCAGCGTAGACGGGACAAACTACGAGCAGTACTTC	CASSVDGTNYEQYF
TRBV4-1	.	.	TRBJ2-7	TGCGCCAGCAGCCAAGCCTTTTCAGGGGGGACCGAGCAGTACTTC	CASSQAFSGGTEQYF
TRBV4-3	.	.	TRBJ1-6	TGCGCCAGCAGCCAAGATGCAGTCCGCTCCTATAATTCACCCCTCCACTTT	CASSQDAVRSYNSPLHF
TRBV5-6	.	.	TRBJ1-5	TGTGCCAGCAGCACCGGGGGGGCGCGTCAGCCCCAGCATTTT	CASSTGGARQPQHF
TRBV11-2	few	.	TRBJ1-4	TGTGCCAGCAGCTCCGTCCCAGGGGTTTTAAGGACTAATGAAAAACTGTTTTTT	CASSSVPGVLRTNEKLFF